Detailed here is one TCR beta chain. These data originate in a study of cytomegalovirus exposure and HLA in healthy donors. The CDR3 loop spans 15 amino acids. Germline CDR1 and CDR2: LNHDA and SQIVND (reference sequence). The V gene lost 7 bases and the J gene lost 0 bases, with 15 bases spanning the gap. PCR amplification relied on 60 Vbeta primers (plus 13 Jbeta primers). TCRdb's copy holds only in-frame clones and misses some; the assay was immunoSEQ multiplex PCR. Of some 170,000 clones detected, 70% to 85% appear once; the ten largest clones hold around 2.3%. Source material: PBMCs. This TCR was sampled from a human donor in good health. The rearrangement links TRBV19 to TRBJ1-2; D is uncertain. As DNA, the CDR3 is TGTGCCAGTACCAACCGTTTGGGCCCTAACTATGGCTACACCTTC. Translated: CASTNRLGPNYGYTF.